A selection of T cell receptor beta chains follows, all from one sample in a study of beta chain features in type 1 diabetes. Assay used: immunoSEQ multiplex PCR; TCRdb lists only in-frame clones, some missing. The repertoire holds 400,000 or so clones, around 12% seen once, with 0.0085% to 0.012% in the top ten. Sequencing used naive CD4+ T cells from blood. The source of these receptors is a young woman with type 1 diabetes. Each CDR3 is given with its conserved first and last residue. A D gene is named only where the DNA matches it firmly. Expanded clones get a size class; other rows say once, few or many, or leave the size out.

>TRBJ1-1|few|-|TRBV6-9
TGTGCCAGCAGTTATGGTACAGGACGGAGGGTCAGTGAAGCTTTCTTT
CASSYGTGRRVSEAFF
>TRBJ2-5|-|TRBD1|TRBV28
TGTGCCAGCAGTACACAGGGACAGGGTCACCAAGAGACCCAGTACTTC
CASSTQGQGHQETQYF
>TRBJ2-7|few|-|TRBV25-1
TGTGCCAGCCGGGACTTCCCTGGGAGCGAGCAGTACTTC
CASRDFPGSEQYF
>TRBJ1-5|-|-|TRBV19
TGTGCCAGTAGTATCGGCCGAGGATGGCCCCAGCATTTT
CASSIGRGWPQHF
>TRBJ2-7|-|TRBD2|TRBV7-2
TGTGCCAGCAGCTTACCTAGCGGGAGGGCTTACGAGCAGTACTTC
CASSLPSGRAYEQYF
>TRBJ2-5|few|TRBD1|TRBV7-9
TGTGCCAGCAGCTTACGGACAGGGGGCGCCGGGGAGACCCAGTACTTC
CASSLRTGGAGETQYF
>TRBJ2-1|few|TRBD2|TRBV4-3
TGCGCCAGCAGCCAAGATTGGGGACTAACCAATGAGCAGTTCTTC
CASSQDWGLTNEQFF
>TRBJ1-1|-|-|TRBV5-1
TGCGCCAGCGGATTACAGGGCACTGAAGCTTTCTTT
CASGLQGTEAFF
>TRBJ1-6|few|TRBD1|TRBV11-2
TGTGCCAGCAGCTTACGACAGGGGAATTCACCCCTCCACTTT
CASSLRQGNSPLHF
>TRBJ2-7|-|-|TRBV4-2
TGTGCCAGCAGCCAAGATTTTCATCAGGCCTACGAGCAGTACTTC
CASSQDFHQAYEQYF
>TRBJ2-6|-|TRBD1|TRBV4-3
TGCGCCAGCAGCTCTCGGACAGGGAGCTCTGGGGCCAACGTCCTGACTTTC
CASSSRTGSSGANVLTF
>TRBJ2-6|-|-|TRBV29-1
TGCAGCGTCGAATTCGGGGTCTCTGGGGCCAACGTCCTGACTTTC
CSVEFGVSGANVLTF
>TRBJ2-1|few|-|TRBV27
TGTGCCAGCAGCACCGACAGGATGGCCTACAATGAGCAGTTCTTC
CASSTDRMAYNEQFF
>TRBJ2-7|-|-|TRBV25-1
TGTGCCAGCAGTGGAGCAATTCCACCGTTCTACGAGCAGTACTTC
CASSGAIPPFYEQYF
>TRBJ1-5|few|TRBD1|TRBV30
TGTGCCTGGAGTGACAGGGGGAACCAGCCCCAGCATTTT
CAWSDRGNQPQHF
>TRBJ2-7|-|TRBD2|TRBV4-3
TGCGCCAGCAGCCAAAAACTAGCGGGAGCGATTGTGGGGGAGCAGTACTTC
CASSQKLAGAIVGEQYF
>TRBJ2-2|few|-|TRBV5-1
TGCGCCAGCAGCCCCCGGGGTTCCACCGGGGAGCTGTTTTTT
CASSPRGSTGELFF
>TRBJ2-5|few|-|TRBV5-6
TGTGCCAGCAGCCGAGAGGAGACCCAGTACTTC
CASSREETQYF
>TRBJ1-2|-|-|TRBV19
TGTGCCAGTAGTATGAGCGCCAGAAACTATGGCTACACCTTC
CASSMSARNYGYTF
>TRBJ2-3|few|-|TRBV10-3
TGTGCCATCAGGTTCCAAGCTAGCACAGATACGCAGTATTTT
CAIRFQASTDTQYF
>TRBJ2-7|-|TRBD1|TRBV5-4
TGTGCCAGCAGCACACAGGGGGCGCGATTAAACGAGCAGTACTTC
CASSTQGARLNEQYF
>TRBJ1-1|few|-|TRBV5-4
TGTGCCAGCAGCTTCAACGTAGTCGCCTTGCAGAACACTGAAGCTTTCTTT
CASSFNVVALQNTEAFF
>TRBJ2-3|few|-|TRBV14
TGTGCCAGCAGCCAAGCGGGTTCTAGCACAGATACGCAGTATTTT
CASSQAGSSTDTQYF
>TRBJ2-3|few|TRBD2|TRBV6-5
TGTGCCAGCAGCTACCTTATTAGCGGGAGTCCCGATACGCAGTATTTT
CASSYLISGSPDTQYF
>TRBJ1-1|few|-|TRBV4-1
TGCGCCAGCAGCCAGGTAGGCAGGGCGGCTCCTGAAGCTTTCTTT
CASSQVGRAAPEAFF